The clone carrying this T cell receptor (beta chain) has only a few counts. The antigen remains unidentified. This record comes from a study of post-analysis software for immune sequencing data. Study findings and constraints: Patients had higher frequencies than controls of five TRBV segments, including TRBV5-6, TRBV5-1 and TRBV20-1. The F measure placed samples prepared in the same batch into strongly shared clusters.

The germline CDR1 and CDR2 sequences are SQVTM and ANQGSEA. This CDR3 has 15 amino acids. The V and J ends lost 6 bases and 1 base, in that order; junction bases with no gene match: 4. The TCR beta cDNA libraries contained unique molecular identifiers. TCRdb fed the PCR reads into MiXCR, producing one record per CDR3 protein. The table includes about 800,000 distinct CDR3 sequences, 25% to 30% detected once. This chain links TRBV29-1 with TRBJ2-2; the match to TRBD2 covers 11 bases. This clonotype originated in a girl aged 5 to 17 with multiple sclerosis. What was sequenced was blood. The CDR3 DNA reads TGCAGCGTCCTTGGGACTAGCGGGAACACCGGGGAGCTGTTTTTT. It codes for CSVLGTSGNTGELFF.